In its sample, the clone carrying this T cell receptor beta chain was seen a few times. TRB rearrangements were amplified by multiplex PCR with BIOMED2 TRB-A/B primers. One entry per CDR3 protein results from TCRdb running MiXCR on the multiplex PCR reads. The data show over 2,000 distinct CDR3 sequences, roughly 28% seen once. These data originate in a study of T and B cells in COVID-19 patients. Each TRB amplification used roughly 250-550 ng of genomic DNA from blood. The sequenced sample consisted of blood. This receptor was obtained from a human donor with active COVID-19.

The CDR3 reads CSVELAGGSRRNQETQYF. The CDR3 region has the DNA TGCAGCGTTGAGCTAGCGGGGGGCTCGAGGAGGAATCAAGAGACCCAGTACTTC. The chain combines TRBV29-1 with TRBJ2-5; 11 bases line up with TRBD2. Germline V gene data show CDR1 as SQVTM and CDR2 as ANQGSEA. Trimming removed 3 bases from V and 2 bases from J; junction bases left unmatched: 14. The CDR3 loop spans 18 amino acids.